These T cell receptor beta chains were read from a single sample in a study of T cells in Graves' hyperthyroidism and ophthalmopathy. MiXCR, run by TCRdb on the multiplex PCR reads, gives a single entry per CDR3 protein. The sample has 480,000 or so distinct CDR3 sequences; about 45% are singletons. Sequenced sample: peripheral blood or thyroid tissue (not recorded which). Source of these receptors: an adult woman with Graves' disease, either hyperthyroidism or ophthalmopathy (not recorded which). The CDR3 runs from the conserved cysteine through the conserved F or W. The order of the fields is J gene, V gene, CDR3 length, clone size, CDR3 protein. A row's size may be missing; if present it is once, few, many or a size class.

TRBJ1-1	TRBV7-2	14	-	CASSAQVGGTEAFF
TRBJ2-5	TRBV29-1	15	-	CSVGGTTLGQETQYF
TRBJ1-5	TRBV19	12	many	CASSSGVQPQHF
TRBJ1-2	TRBV7-9	14	-	CASSQGVPNYGYTF
TRBJ1-4	TRBV5-1	16	-	CASSSRTGRDTEKLFF
TRBJ2-2	TRBV28	13	-	CASSFSPPGELFF
TRBJ2-2	TRBV10-3	14	-	CAITPTGLSGELFF
TRBJ2-5	TRBV20-1	13	-	CSAPSGTQRAQYF
TRBJ1-1	TRBV6-5	15	many	CASSYQWTADTEAFF
TRBJ2-2	TRBV7-2	15	many	CASSLAGRDTGELFF
TRBJ2-7	TRBV7-9	19	-	CASSSPPRTGDGFSYEQYF
TRBJ1-2	TRBV15	15	many	CATSRELGGTYGYTF
TRBJ2-5	TRBV7-9	14	many	CASSKSRGQETQYF
TRBJ1-5	TRBV29-1	13	-	CSVGQGARQPQHF
TRBJ2-7	TRBV4-2	13	few	CASSVRSGDEQYF